The clone carrying this T cell receptor (beta chain) was detected once. The record originates from a study of blood T cell repertoires in COVID-19. Across the whole study: The samples span acute and convalescent COVID-19 from the United States, Italy and Spain. T cells, B-cell-depleted T cells, or PBMCs provided the cDNA or gDNA that served as material.

The CDR3 loop spans 14 amino acids. Trimming shortened V by 4 bases and J by 2 bases, and 10 bases separated the two germline ends. CDR1 and CDR2 from the germline V gene are SNHLY and FYNNEI. This table comes from immunoSEQ multiplex PCR, and its TCRdb copy is limited to in-frame clones, with some not included. Of about 300,000 clones listed, roughly 88% are singletons. This receptor was taken from a woman in her thirties with COVID-19, enrolled during active disease. The rearrangement uses TRBV2 and TRBJ2-3; perhaps TRBD2 as D (6 bases). The material sequenced was peripheral blood. CDR3 sequence: CASSAGVVTDTQYF. As DNA, the CDR3 is TGTGCCAGCAGTGCGGGGGTGGTCACAGATACGCAGTATTTT. Supplemented by reference TRBV2 and TRBJ2-3, the full variable domain reads EPEVTQTPSHQVTQMGQEVILRCVPISNHLYFYWYRQILGQKVEFLVSFYNNEISEKSEIFDDQFSVERPDGSNFTLKIRSTKLEDSAMYFCASSAGVVTDTQYFGPGTRLTVL.